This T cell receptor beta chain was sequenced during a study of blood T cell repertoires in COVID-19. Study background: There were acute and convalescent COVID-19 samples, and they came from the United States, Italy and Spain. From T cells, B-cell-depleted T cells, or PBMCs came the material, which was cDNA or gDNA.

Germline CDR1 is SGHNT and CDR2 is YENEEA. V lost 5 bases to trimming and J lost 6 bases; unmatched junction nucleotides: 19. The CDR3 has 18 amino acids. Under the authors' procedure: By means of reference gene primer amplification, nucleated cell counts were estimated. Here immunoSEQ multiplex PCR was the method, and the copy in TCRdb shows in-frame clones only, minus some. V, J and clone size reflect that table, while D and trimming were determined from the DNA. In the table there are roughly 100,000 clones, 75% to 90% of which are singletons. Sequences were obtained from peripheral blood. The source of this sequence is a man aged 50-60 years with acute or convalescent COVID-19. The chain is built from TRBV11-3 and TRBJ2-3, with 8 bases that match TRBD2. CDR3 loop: CASSPSPAGGLMGDTQYF. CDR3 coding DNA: TGTGCCAGCAGCCCCTCCCCTGCGGGAGGACTAATGGGCGATACGCAGTATTTT.